This is a list of T cell receptor beta chains from one sample in a study of shared clonotypes between healthy human individuals. Sequenced by immunoSEQ multiplex PCR; TCRdb stores in-frame clones only, minus some. The sample lists 500,000 to 700,000 clones; about 95% were seen once. Sequenced: naive CD8+ T cells sorted from blood. The receptors come from a woman aged 25 to 39 in good health. CDR3s leave out the opening cysteine and the closing phenylalanine or tryptophan. The size field is filled for only some rows; it gives once, few, many or a size class.

len: 14
abundance: .
j_gene: TRBJ1-2
v_gene: TRBV5-1
CDR3aa: ASSRPGYRRGRGYT

len: 11
abundance: .
j_gene: TRBJ1-4
v_gene: TRBV2
CDR3aa: ASDATLNEKLF

len: 14
abundance: .
j_gene: TRBJ1-2
v_gene: TRBV27
CDR3aa: ASSFSPSGGGYGYT

len: 11
abundance: .
j_gene: TRBJ1-1
v_gene: TRBV5-6
CDR3aa: ASTGGVNTEAF

len: 11
abundance: .
j_gene: TRBJ1-1
v_gene: TRBV4-1
CDR3aa: ASSLLGSTEAF

len: 14
abundance: .
j_gene: TRBJ1-3
v_gene: TRBV30
CDR3aa: AWTPDFGLSGNTIY

len: 14
abundance: .
j_gene: TRBJ2-7
v_gene: TRBV2
CDR3aa: ASSEDVDTLAYEQY

len: 12
abundance: .
j_gene: TRBJ2-1
v_gene: TRBV7-9
CDR3aa: ASSLGGAPNEQF

len: 15
abundance: once
j_gene: TRBJ1-2
v_gene: TRBV29-1
CDR3aa: SVPDRASTSSNYGYT

len: 12
abundance: .
j_gene: TRBJ1-1
v_gene: TRBV29-1
CDR3aa: SVDRGLAGTEAF

len: 10
abundance: .
j_gene: TRBJ2-7
v_gene: TRBV28
CDR3aa: ASSLSYYEQY

len: 16
abundance: .
j_gene: TRBJ2-6
v_gene: TRBV13
CDR3aa: ASSLDRDMSSGANVLT

len: 12
abundance: .
j_gene: TRBJ1-1
v_gene: TRBV19
CDR3aa: ASSIGGLGTEAF

len: 14
abundance: .
j_gene: TRBJ2-1
v_gene: TRBV5-1
CDR3aa: ASSFASGRKYNEQF

len: 12
abundance: .
j_gene: TRBJ2-7
v_gene: TRBV11-2
CDR3aa: ASSYGTSGYEQY

len: 10
abundance: .
j_gene: TRBJ2-7
v_gene: TRBV5-1
CDR3aa: ASSLTEYEQY

len: 13
abundance: .
j_gene: TRBJ1-2
v_gene: TRBV7-6
CDR3aa: ASSPDPSSNYGYT

len: 13
abundance: .
j_gene: TRBJ2-1
v_gene: TRBV7-8
CDR3aa: ASSPRRGVGNEQF

len: 12
abundance: .
j_gene: TRBJ2-7
v_gene: TRBV27
CDR3aa: ASSWGQGVGEQY

len: 11
abundance: .
j_gene: TRBJ2-1
v_gene: TRBV14
CDR3aa: ASSPPGHFEQF

len: 14
abundance: .
j_gene: TRBJ2-1
v_gene: TRBV28
CDR3aa: ASSLKGLVQYNEQF

len: 16
abundance: .
j_gene: TRBJ2-7
v_gene: TRBV27
CDR3aa: ASSYIPLRGGRGYEQY

len: 13
abundance: .
j_gene: TRBJ2-7
v_gene: TRBV11-1
CDR3aa: ASSSTVPGVGEQY

len: 11
abundance: .
j_gene: TRBJ1-3
v_gene: TRBV2
CDR3aa: ASTDSSGNTIY

len: 11
abundance: .
j_gene: TRBJ2-7
v_gene: TRBV27
CDR3aa: ASSYGTSYEQY

len: 11
abundance: .
j_gene: TRBJ2-1
v_gene: TRBV2
CDR3aa: ARRGQNYNEQF

len: 13
abundance: .
j_gene: TRBJ2-7
v_gene: TRBV28
CDR3aa: ASSALGDATYEQY

len: 16
abundance: .
j_gene: TRBJ2-6
v_gene: TRBV15
CDR3aa: ATRAMTGKNSGANVLT

len: 11
abundance: .
j_gene: TRBJ2-5
v_gene: TRBV5-4
CDR3aa: ASSLRPQETQY

len: 14
abundance: .
j_gene: TRBJ2-2
v_gene: TRBV28
CDR3aa: ASSPTPGPYTGELF

len: 10
abundance: .
j_gene: TRBJ2-7
v_gene: TRBV7-9
CDR3aa: ASSPQGNEQY

len: 15
abundance: .
j_gene: TRBJ1-1
v_gene: TRBV14
CDR3aa: ASSQDDPFRYVTEAF

len: 12
abundance: .
j_gene: TRBJ2-1
v_gene: TRBV11-2
CDR3aa: ASSLGTRYNEQF

len: 11
abundance: .
j_gene: TRBJ2-7
v_gene: TRBV6-1
CDR3aa: ASSEYRLHEQY

len: 11
abundance: .
j_gene: TRBJ1-1
v_gene: TRBV7-8
CDR3aa: ASGTSEWGEAF